This T cell receptor beta chain was identified during a study of tumor and adjacent non-tumor tissue in lung cancer (dated by TCRdb to between 2017 and 2018). Study-wide context: Patients with adenocarcinoma (12), squamous cell carcinoma (2) and small cell lung cancer (1) were included in the cohort. The study compared bulk TCRbeta repertoires between lung tumor tissue and matched distant non-tumor lung tissue from over 12 lung cancer patients. The 15 enrolled patients, of whom around 10 were men and 5 were women, were aged roughly 31 to 80 years and were diagnosed with TNM stage I to III disease. A total of some 130,000,000 productive TCRbeta reads were generated by sequencing, corresponding to an average of about 4.2 million reads per sample. TCRbeta CDR3 sequencing was performed on roughly 27 paired specimens, with one tumor sample and one normal lung sample collected per patient.

What the work shows at the level of the full study, not this receptor alone: Because peripheral blood was not sequenced, the blood TCRbeta repertoires of the lung cancer patients in the study went unexamined. Significantly higher TCR diversity (inverse Simpson) was observed in tumor tissue than in normal lung tissue (around 450 vs 160, P = 0.0075, Mann-Whitney U test). Significantly higher TCR diversity was found in younger patients, and higher tumor TCR diversity was associated with shorter overall and disease-free survival. In normal lung, the top 100 clones accounted for a significantly larger cumulative share of the repertoire than in tumor tissue. The methods do not name the sequencing platform or mention unique molecular identifiers. The cohort had only roughly 16 patients, and the authors noted that larger samples and more detailed clinical data are needed.

The germline V gene yields ENHRY for CDR1 and SYGVKD for CDR2. The CDR3 spans 15 residues, from the cysteine through the phenylalanine. Here the CDR3 DNA is all that survives: 45 bases in frame from base 1. The library was made by multiplex PCR. Sequenced using an Illumina HiSeq 2500. TCRbeta libraries were constructed through three rounds of nested PCR with primers (Table S4) according to protocols modified from ARM-PCR. Before sequencing, PCR products of 200-500 bp were cut from the gel and purified using the QIAquick gel extraction kit. The source study handled its data this way. Trimmomatic was used to clean the reads, FLASH merged the cleaned reads into complete CDR3 sequences, and MiTCR assigned the sequences to V(D)J germline segments. Clonal diversity was computed as the inverse Simpson's index with VDJtools. In-frame sequences without a premature stop codon were defined as productive reads. TCRdb's own reprocessing of the public reads used fastp at Q25 and MiXCR and kept productive beta chains. Rows merge per CDR3 protein into single entries with the most common DNA and genes. TCRdb, not the authors, supplied the V and J calls. Across this sample there are approximately 68,000 distinct CDR3 sequences, with roughly 73% seen only once. The ten largest make up over 25% of the sample.

RNA was isolated from bulk unsorted tissue, and RNA quality was assessed with a NanoDrop ND-1000 and an Agilent 2100. The donors were newly diagnosed lung cancer patients admitted for thoracic surgery in China from August to November 2014 who had not received prior chemotherapy. Anyone who had undergone radiotherapy or chemotherapy before, or who had another cancer at the same time, was left out of the study. Surgical tissue pieces of roughly 1-2 cm3 were preserved in RNAlater solution and were kept at -80 degrees C until use. As concerns this clonotype: Its specific antigen is unknown. Mismatch with germline at one junction end may stem from a read error.

The receptor chain draws on TRBV10-3 and TRBJ1-1, with 9 central nucleotides matching TRBD1. This clonotype was obtained from a man aged 60 to 75 with non-small cell lung cancer. What was sequenced was lung tumor tissue. The sequence in DNA is TGTGCCGTCAGTACTCCGGGACAGGGGAACACTGAAGCTTTCTTT. Its protein is CAVSTPGQGNTEAFF.